This T cell receptor beta chain is from a study of T cell responses to AZD1222 COVID-19 vaccine. Notes on this clone: Its antigen is as yet unknown.

Germline loops: CDR1 MNHEY, CDR2 SMNVEV (reference sequence). CDR3 length equals 16 residues. Deletions cut 8 bases from V and 4 bases from J, with 21 bases between. General study points: The study found Spike-specific TCR breadth and depth rose after two AZD1222 doses. Clonal diversity was possibly underestimated; the donors were predominantly white British and more often female.

Assay: immunoSEQ multiplex PCR; the TCRdb copy retains only in-frame clones and omits some. The table shows roughly 100,000 clones, with 90% occurring only once. V gene TRBV27 combines with J gene TRBJ2-1, with a possible D match to TRBD1 (7 bases). This sample comprised peripheral blood, obtained on day 0 of AZD1222 vaccination. The sequence was obtained from an adult in good health. The CDR3 sequence: CASALAQGGIYNEQFF. The CDR3 bases are TGTGCCAGCGCGTTGGCGCAGGGGGGAATTTACAATGAGCAGTTCTTC.